The 28 T cell receptor beta chains listed next were all sequenced from one sample in a study of OX40 agonist ivuxolimab in advanced cancers. Data came from immunoSEQ multiplex PCR; TCRdb stores just in-frame clones and leaves some out. The sample shows around 64,000 clones, about 94% of them seen only once. The sequencing used CD4+ or CD8+ T cells sorted from blood, collected in a trial of the OX40 agonist ivuxolimab. The receptors here all came from an adult with an advanced solid tumor such as melanoma, head and neck, liver or kidney cancer.

Here the CDR3 reads CASSMQGISYNEQFF. CDR3 DNA sequence: TGTGCCAGTAGTATGCAGGGGATCTCCTACAATGAGCAGTTCTTC. The chain is built from TRBV19 and TRBJ2-1; D might be TRBD1 (6 bases). The length of the CDR3 is 15 residues. CDR1 LNHDA and CDR2 SQIVND come from the germline V gene (reference sequence). V was cut by 3 bases and J by 0 bases, with 9 bases left in between.

This chain uses TRBV9 with TRBJ1-4; D uncertain. This CDR3 contains 15 residues. With 3 bases removed from V and 0 bases from J, the gap between germline ends came to 9 bases. Germline V lookup: CDR1 SGDLS, CDR2 YYNGEE. The CDR3 DNA follows: TGTGCCAGCAGCGAGGGCAGGACAACTAATGAAAAACTGTTTTTT. It yields the protein CASSEGRTTNEKLFF.

The chain couples TRBV9 to TRBJ1-2, with D perhaps matching TRBD1 (5 bases). Germline CDR1 reads SGDLS; CDR2 reads YYNGEE. Trimming stripped 0 bases from V and 4 bases from J, with 16 bases between. This CDR3 is 16 amino acids long. DNA of the CDR3: TGTGCCAGCAGCGTAGTGGCCAGCGGGGGATTCTATGGCTACACCTTC. It is translated as CASSVVASGGFYGYTF.

The chain uses TRBV14 and TRBJ1-2; perhaps TRBD1 as D (6 bases). Trimming stripped 1 base from V and 0 bases from J, with 12 bases between. The length of the CDR3 is 16 residues. Germline loops: CDR1 SGHDN, CDR2 FVKESK. The CDR3 protein is CASSQVGQYPNYGYTF. The CDR3 nucleotides are TGTGCCAGCAGCCAAGTTGGACAGTACCCTAACTATGGCTACACCTTC.

The chain links TRBV7-6 to TRBJ2-7; TRBD1 matches 7 bases. Germline-derived CDR1 and CDR2 are SGHVS and FNYEAQ. There are 15 residues in the CDR3. J was trimmed by 4 bases and V by 5 bases; bases with no gene match: 11. The CDR3 bases are TGTGCCAGCAGCCCGTACGACAGGGCAGTGTACGAGCAGTACTTC. Its protein is CASSPYDRAVYEQYF.

The chain has TRBV6-5 and TRBJ1-6; a possible D gene is TRBD1 (5 bases). V dropped 5 bases and J dropped 5 bases, with 13 bases sitting between them. Germline loops: CDR1 MNHEY, CDR2 SVGAGI. The CDR3 length is 15 residues. CDR3 nucleotides: TGTGCCAGCAGTCAGTCGGACATGCATAATTCACCCCTCCACTTT. Translation: CASSQSDMHNSPLHF.

V usage is TRBV4-3 and J usage is TRBJ2-1; TRBD1 is a possible D gene (6 bases). The V and J ends lost 0 bases and 6 bases respectively, with 12 bases between them. The CDR3 has 15 amino acids. Germline CDR1 is LGHNA and CDR2 is YSLEER. The CDR3 bases are TGCGCCAGCAGCCAAGATACAGGGAATAGCAATGAGCAGTTCTTC. Translating it yields CASSQDTGNSNEQFF.

The chain carries TRBV19 and TRBJ2-7, with TRBD1 matching over 7 bases. The trim removed 5 bases at V and 2 bases at J, leaving 9 bases unmatched. This CDR3 has 15 amino acids. CDR1 and CDR2 (germline): LNHDA, SQIVND (reference sequence). CDR3 bases: TGTGCCAGTAGTTTCACTGGGACAGACGCCTACGAGCAGTACTTC. Translating gives CASSFTGTDAYEQYF.

In its sample, this clone was seen once. The chain joins TRBV6-1 to TRBJ1-1, with D possibly matching TRBD1 (6 bases). The V and J ends lost 3 bases and 4 bases respectively, with 18 bases between them. The CDR3 spans 16 residues. From germline, CDR1 is MNHNS and CDR2 SASEGT. The CDR3, as DNA: TGTGCCAGCAGTGAGGACATAAACGGGGGGCCCACTGAAGCTTTCTTT. This codes for CASSEDINGGPTEAFF.

The chain carries TRBV11-1 and TRBJ2-7; D uncertain. The germline CDR1 and CDR2 sequences are SGHAT and FQDESV (reference sequence). Trimming removed 2 bases at V and 4 bases at J, with 6 bases between. This CDR3 is built from 12 residues. The CDR3 nucleotides read TGTGCCAGCAGCTTATTGGCTTACGAGCAGTACTTC. Translation gives CASSLLAYEQYF.

CDR3 residues: CASSPSGTNEKLFF. The CDR3 DNA reads TGTGCCAGCAGCCCGTCTGGGACTAATGAAAAACTGTTTTTT. This chain uses TRBV7-9 with TRBJ1-4; D uncertain. Looked up from germline, CDR1 is SEHNR and CDR2 is FQNEAQ (reference sequence). The CDR3 has 14 amino acids. The V and J ends lost 5 bases and 2 bases respectively, with 9 bases between them.

The chain links TRBV9 to TRBJ2-7; D remains unclear. Germline V gives CDR1 SGDLS, CDR2 YYNGEE. The CDR3 loop spans 12 amino acids. V was pared by 3 bases and J by 0 bases, with 4 bases between. CDR3 protein: CASSGSSYEQYF. In DNA form, the CDR3 reads TGTGCCAGCAGCGGGAGCTCCTACGAGCAGTACTTC.

J is TRBJ1-6 and V is TRBV6-1, with TRBD1 as a possible D gene (6 bases). This CDR3 contains 17 residues. Germline CDR1 reads MNHNS; CDR2 reads SASEGT. V was pared by 3 bases and J by 1 base, with 13 bases between. CDR3 nucleotides: TGTGCCAGCAGTGATGAGGGGGGGCGATCCTATAATTCACCCCTCCACTTT. Encoded protein: CASSDEGGRSYNSPLHF.

V usage is TRBV13 and J usage is TRBJ2-7; D unclear. With 2 bases removed from V and 0 bases from J, the gap between germline ends came to 5 bases. From germline, CDR1 is PRHDT and CDR2 FYEKMQ (reference sequence). This CDR3 has 13 residues. As DNA, the CDR3 is TGTGCCAGCAGCTTACCGAGCTCCTACGAGCAGTACTTC. Protein: CASSLPSSYEQYF. Full variable domain (rest looked up from reference TRBV13 and TRBJ2-7): AAGVIQSPRHLIKEKRETATLKCYPIPRHDTVYWYQQGPGQDPQFLISFYEKMQSDKGSIPDRFSAQQFSDYHSELNMSSLELGDSALYFCASSLPSSYEQYFGPGTRLTVT.

This clone has a single count. This chain uses TRBV30 with TRBJ2-5; TRBD1 or TRBD2 may be the D gene (5 bases each). The CDR3 consists of 12 residues. CDR1 and CDR2 (germline): GTSNPN, SVGIG (reference sequence). V dropped 5 bases and J dropped 5 bases, with 12 bases sitting between them. CDR3 DNA: TGTGCCTGGGGGGACCCGGGGGAGACCCAGTACTTC. It translates to CAWGDPGETQYF.

The chain carries TRBV27 and TRBJ2-3; 10 bases fit TRBD2. Trimming cost V 2 bases and J 6 bases; bases outside gene matches: 5. Germline V CDR1 and CDR2: MNHEY, SMNVEV (reference sequence). The CDR3 is made up of 15 amino acids. The CDR3 spells CASSLSLAGADTQYF. CDR3 DNA: TGTGCCAGCAGTTTAAGCCTAGCGGGGGCTGATACGCAGTATTTT.

The V gene is TRBV6-1, the J gene TRBJ2-1; weak D call: TRBD1 (6 bases). V was shortened by 4 bases and J by 3 bases, with 13 bases between the two germline ends. This CDR3 is 15 amino acids long. Germline CDR1 reads MNHNS; CDR2 reads SASEGT. CDR3 loop: CASSGGDRSYNEQFF. The CDR3 region has the DNA TGTGCCAGCAGTGGGGGCGACAGGAGCTACAATGAGCAGTTCTTC.

The V gene is TRBV25-1, the J gene TRBJ2-2; D unresolved. The CDR3 contains 13 residues. The germline V gene has CDR1 MGHDK and CDR2 SYGVNS. The V end was cut by 3 bases, the J end by 4 bases, with 6 bases between. CDR3 loop: CASSDLFTGELFF. The CDR3 DNA sequence: TGTGCCAGCAGTGACCTGTTCACCGGGGAGCTGTTTTTT. Looking up the rest from reference TRBV25-1 and TRBJ2-2 gives the full variable domain: EADIYQTPRYLVIGTGKKITLECSQTMGHDKMYWYQQDPGMELHLIHYSYGVNSTEKGDLSSESTVSRIRTEHFPLTLESARPSHTSQYLCASSDLFTGELFFGEGSRLTVL.

This chain uses TRBV19 with TRBJ2-7; D gene unclear. Germline values: CDR1 LNHDA, CDR2 SQIVND (reference sequence). V dropped 0 bases and J dropped 0 bases, with 9 bases sitting between them. This CDR3 has 15 residues. CDR3 protein: CASSIDRSSSYEQYF. The CDR3 DNA reads TGTGCCAGTAGTATAGACAGGTCGAGCTCCTACGAGCAGTACTTC.

This clone is a singleton in its sample. This chain links TRBV4-1 with TRBJ2-1; D is possibly TRBD2 (6 bases). Germline V gene sequence: CDR1 MGHRA, CDR2 YSYEKL. The V end lost 3 bases, the J end lost 5 bases, and 17 bases lay between the germline ends. CDR3 length: 16 amino acids. The CDR3 spells CASSQAPGVPNNEQFF. CDR3 in DNA: TGCGCCAGCAGCCAGGCCCCGGGGGTTCCCAACAATGAGCAGTTCTTC.

The gene calls are TRBV27 and TRBJ2-5, with D possibly matching TRBD1 (6 bases). Trimming removed 4 bases from V and 2 bases from J, with 11 bases in between. This CDR3 spans 14 amino acids. Germline V gene sequence: CDR1 MNHEY, CDR2 SMNVEV (reference sequence). The CDR3 region is CASSSIGGQETQYF. The CDR3 nucleotides are TGTGCCAGCAGTTCAATAGGGGGTCAAGAGACCCAGTACTTC.

V is TRBV7-8 and J is TRBJ2-4; TRBD2 aligns across 8 bases. The CDR3 runs to 15 residues. Germline-derived CDR1 and CDR2 are SGHVS and FQNEAQ. The V and J ends lost 5 bases and 15 bases, in that order; junction bases with no gene match: 18. This chain's CDR3 is CASSPPGLVPPPRYF. The CDR3 DNA is TGTGCCAGCAGCCCCCCGGGACTAGTTCCCCCTCCCAGGTACTTC.

The chain uses TRBV10-3 and TRBJ2-2; D may be TRBD1 or TRBD2 (8 bases each). The CDR3 extends over 13 amino acids. Germline assignment: CDR1 ENHRY and CDR2 SYGVKD. CDR3 coding DNA: TGTGGCGGGGGGACAGGGAACACCGGGGAGCTGTTTTTT. Its translation: CGGGTGNTGELFF.

DNA for the CDR3: TGTGCCAGCAGCTTGGACGGACAGGGGGGACCCGATACGCAGTATTTT. Translation gives CASSLDGQGGPDTQYF. The rearrangement joins TRBV5-6 to TRBJ2-3; 10 nucleotides match TRBD1. The trim removed 0 bases at V and 6 bases at J, leaving 7 bases unmatched. Per the germline V gene, CDR1 is SGHDT and CDR2 is YYEEEE. This CDR3 is 16 amino acids long.

V is TRBV5-1 and J is TRBJ2-7; TRBD2 agrees at 8 bases. V lost 4 bases and J lost 3; bases outside the gene matches: 6. The CDR3 consists of 14 residues. The V gene's germline CDR1 is SGHRS and CDR2 YFSETQ. The CDR3 reads CASSPGGALYEQYF. CDR3 in DNA: TGCGCCAGCAGCCCCGGGGGGGCCCTCTACGAGCAGTACTTC.

The J gene is TRBJ1-2, the V gene TRBV6-5; D ambiguous. Trimming shortened V by 4 bases and J by 10 bases, and 7 bases separated the two germline ends. The germline gives CDR1 MNHEY, CDR2 SVGAGI. The CDR3 length is 10 residues. CDR3 sequence reads: CASSSAIYTF. The CDR3 nucleotides read TGTGCCAGCAGTTCTGCTATCTACACCTTC.

The gene calls are TRBV19 and TRBJ2-3; TRBD2 matches 7 bases. Germline loops: CDR1 LNHDA, CDR2 SQIVND (reference sequence). V lost 5 bases, J lost 0 bases, and 5 bases stayed unmatched. This CDR3 has 15 residues. The CDR3 loop is CASSLPAGSTDTQYF. The CDR3 DNA follows: TGTGCCAGTAGTTTACCAGCGGGGAGCACAGATACGCAGTATTTT.

The chain employs TRBV18 and TRBJ2-7; the match to TRBD1 covers 9 bases. V trimming: 4 bases; J trimming: 1 base; junction bases outside the gene matches: 8. The CDR3 is made up of 16 amino acids. Germline V gene sequence: CDR1 KGHSH, CDR2 LQKENI. The CDR3 here is CASSLDRDRESYEQYF. DNA of the CDR3: TGTGCCAGCTCACTTGACCGGGACAGGGAATCCTACGAGCAGTACTTC.